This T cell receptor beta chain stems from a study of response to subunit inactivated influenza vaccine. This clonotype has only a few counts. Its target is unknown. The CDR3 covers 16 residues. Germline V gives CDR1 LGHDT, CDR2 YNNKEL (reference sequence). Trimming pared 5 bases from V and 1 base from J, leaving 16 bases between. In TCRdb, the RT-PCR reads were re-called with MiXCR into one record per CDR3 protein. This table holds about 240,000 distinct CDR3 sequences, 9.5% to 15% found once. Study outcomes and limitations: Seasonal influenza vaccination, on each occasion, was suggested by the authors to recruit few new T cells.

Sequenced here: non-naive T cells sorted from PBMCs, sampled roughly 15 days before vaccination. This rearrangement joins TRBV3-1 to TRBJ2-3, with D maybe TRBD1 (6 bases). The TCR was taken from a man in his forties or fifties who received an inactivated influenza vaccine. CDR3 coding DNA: TGTGCCAGCAGCTTCGACAGGACCTCGGGCACAGATACGCAGTATTTT. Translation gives CASSFDRTSGTDTQYF.